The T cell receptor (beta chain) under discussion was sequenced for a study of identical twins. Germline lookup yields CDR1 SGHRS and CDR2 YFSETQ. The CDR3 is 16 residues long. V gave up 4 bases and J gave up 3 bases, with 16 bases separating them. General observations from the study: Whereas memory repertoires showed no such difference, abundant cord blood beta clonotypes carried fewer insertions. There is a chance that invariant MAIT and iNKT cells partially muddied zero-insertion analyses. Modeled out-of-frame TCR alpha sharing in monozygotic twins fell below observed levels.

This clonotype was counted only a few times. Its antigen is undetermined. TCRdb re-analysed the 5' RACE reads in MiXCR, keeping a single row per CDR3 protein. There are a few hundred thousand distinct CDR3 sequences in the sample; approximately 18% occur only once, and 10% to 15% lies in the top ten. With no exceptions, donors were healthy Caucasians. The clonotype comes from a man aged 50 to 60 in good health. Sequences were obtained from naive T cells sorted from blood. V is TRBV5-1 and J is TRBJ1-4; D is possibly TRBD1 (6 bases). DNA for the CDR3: TGCGCCAGCAGCCTCCAACAGGGATCAGCTAATGAAAAACTGTTTTTT. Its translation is CASSLQQGSANEKLFF.